This note documents a single T cell receptor (beta chain) sequence. The antigen is not known. One end of the junction varies from germline; a read error may be responsible. This record belongs to a study of tumor-infiltrating lymphocytes in glioblastoma multiforme. General study points: Only one glioblastoma patient had TCR and mutation analysis. Functional subtype sorting of these T cells was not performed. Detected clone frequencies may not reflect cell counts, being RNA-based.

CDR3 size: 14 residues. From germline, CDR1 is ENHRY and CDR2 SYGVKD. Multiple V-beta primers and a C-beta primer amplified TCRB from RNA. Unique molecular identifiers were not described for the libraries. TCRdb re-called the multiplex PCR reads through MiXCR, storing one row per CDR3 protein. The sample gives about 12,000 distinct CDR3 sequences, roughly 70% of which show up once; around 30% is in the top ten. What was sequenced was brain tumor tissue. The chain combines TRBV10-3 with TRBJ1-2; D call uncertain. This TCR derives from a male donor with glioblastoma. CDR3 bases: TGTGCCATCAGTGTGTCTCTGGGGTCAGATGACTGCGCCTTC. Translation: CAISVSLGSDDCAF.